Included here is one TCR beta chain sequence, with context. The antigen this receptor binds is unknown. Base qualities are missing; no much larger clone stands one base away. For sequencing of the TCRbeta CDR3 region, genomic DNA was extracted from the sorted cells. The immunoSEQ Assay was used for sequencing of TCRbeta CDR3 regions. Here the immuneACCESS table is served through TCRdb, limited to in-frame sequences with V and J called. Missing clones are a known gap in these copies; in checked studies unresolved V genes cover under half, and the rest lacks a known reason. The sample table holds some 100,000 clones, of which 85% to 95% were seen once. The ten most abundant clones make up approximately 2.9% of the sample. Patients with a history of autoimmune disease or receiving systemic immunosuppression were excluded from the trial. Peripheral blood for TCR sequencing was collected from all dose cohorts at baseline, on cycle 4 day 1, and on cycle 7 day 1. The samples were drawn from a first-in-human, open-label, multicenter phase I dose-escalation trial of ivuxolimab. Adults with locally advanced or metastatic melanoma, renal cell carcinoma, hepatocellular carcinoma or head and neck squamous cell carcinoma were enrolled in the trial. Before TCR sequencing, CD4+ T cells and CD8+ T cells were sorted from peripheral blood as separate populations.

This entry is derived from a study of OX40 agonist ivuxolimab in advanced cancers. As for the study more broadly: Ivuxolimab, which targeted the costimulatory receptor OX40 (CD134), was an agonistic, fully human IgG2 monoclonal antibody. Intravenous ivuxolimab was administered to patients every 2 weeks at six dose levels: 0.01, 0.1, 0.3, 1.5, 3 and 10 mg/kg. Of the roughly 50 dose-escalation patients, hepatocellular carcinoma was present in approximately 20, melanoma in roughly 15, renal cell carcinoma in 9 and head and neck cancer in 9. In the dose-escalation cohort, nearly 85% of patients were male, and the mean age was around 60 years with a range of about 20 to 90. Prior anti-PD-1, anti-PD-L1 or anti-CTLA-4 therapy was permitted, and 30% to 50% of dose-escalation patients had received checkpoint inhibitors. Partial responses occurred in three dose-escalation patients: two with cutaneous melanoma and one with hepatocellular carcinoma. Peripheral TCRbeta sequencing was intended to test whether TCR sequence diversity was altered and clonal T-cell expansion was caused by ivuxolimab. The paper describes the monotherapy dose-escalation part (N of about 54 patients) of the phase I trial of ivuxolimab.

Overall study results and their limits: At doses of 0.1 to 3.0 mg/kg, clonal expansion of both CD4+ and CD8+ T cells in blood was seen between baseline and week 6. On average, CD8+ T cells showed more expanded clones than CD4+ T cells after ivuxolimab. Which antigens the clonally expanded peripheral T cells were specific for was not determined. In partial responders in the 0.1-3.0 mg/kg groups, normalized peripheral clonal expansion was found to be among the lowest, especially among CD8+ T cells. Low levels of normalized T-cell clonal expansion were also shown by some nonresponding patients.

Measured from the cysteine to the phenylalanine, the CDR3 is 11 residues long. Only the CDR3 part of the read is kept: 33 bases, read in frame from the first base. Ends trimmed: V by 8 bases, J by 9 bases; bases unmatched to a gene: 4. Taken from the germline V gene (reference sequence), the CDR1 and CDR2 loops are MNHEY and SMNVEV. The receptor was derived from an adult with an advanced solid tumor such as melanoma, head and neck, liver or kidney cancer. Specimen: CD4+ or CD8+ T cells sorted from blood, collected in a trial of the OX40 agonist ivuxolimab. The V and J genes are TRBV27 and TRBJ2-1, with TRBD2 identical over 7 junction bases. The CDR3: CASLWGGEQFF. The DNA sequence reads TGTGCCAGCCTTTGGGGGGGTGAGCAGTTCTTC.